This TCR beta chain was captured by sequencing in a study of cytomegalovirus exposure and HLA in healthy donors. The study, taken as a whole, reports: In presence/absence analyses, roughly uniform sequencing depth across donors was assumed. Later analysis identified around 15,000 TCR beta sequences associated with HLA alleles, using a false discovery rate threshold of 0.05. TCR beta chains numbering some 160 were designated cytomegalovirus-associated.

Trimming took 7 bases from V and 7 from J, leaving 20 bases between them. The CDR3 is made up of 15 amino acids. Per the germline V gene, CDR1 is LNHDA and CDR2 is SQIVND (reference sequence). Primers: 60 Vbeta forward and 13 Jbeta reverse. The table came from immunoSEQ multiplex PCR; TCRdb's copy has only in-frame clones and leaves some out. The sample lists approximately 100,000 clones, about 77% occurring once. As regards this clone: Its antigen is unknown.

V usage is TRBV19 and J usage is TRBJ2-1; perhaps TRBD1 as D (7 bases). Sequencing was done on a sample of PBMCs. The sequence derives from a woman younger than 30 in good health and CMV-seropositive. DNA for the CDR3: TGTGCCAGTATTGACCTTCCAGGGGGGCGGAATGAGCAGTTCTTC. This codes for CASIDLPGGRNEQFF.